The table lists the clone carrying this T cell receptor beta chain with a count of one. This specimen comes from a study of blood T cell repertoires in COVID-19. Study information: Whether acute or convalescent, the COVID-19 samples came from the United States, Italy and Spain. Sources were T cells, B-cell-depleted T cells, or PBMCs; the material itself was cDNA or gDNA.

Original data processing: Reference gene primer amplification gave estimated nucleated cell counts. Clones were read by immunoSEQ multiplex PCR, and TCRdb kept only the in-frame ones, dropping some. D and trimming come from the DNA, and the V and J calls and clone size come from that table. Among 350,000 or so clones listed, approximately 88% were seen once. Followed longitudinally, the Seattle patients had been enrolled during active infection. The V end was cut by 0 bases, the J end by 4 bases, with 10 bases between. Germline V gene sequence: CDR1 SGHRS, CDR2 YFSETQ. The CDR3 consists of 14 residues.

The chain is built from TRBV5-1 and TRBJ1-1; D perhaps matches TRBD1 (5 bases). This receptor was obtained from a woman aged 25 to 45 with COVID-19, enrolled during active disease. Material: peripheral blood. CDR3 nucleotides: TGCGCCAGCAGCTTGGGGTGGGGCCTCACTGAAGCTTTCTTT. It is translated as CASSLGWGLTEAFF.